One and the same sample provided the 17 T cell receptor beta chains below, sequenced in a study of beta chain features in type 1 diabetes. The authors reverse transcribed all of the isolated RNA, so sequencing captured expressed TCRB transcripts. Sequencing was performed with immunoSEQ multiplex PCR; in TCRdb, only in-frame clones are kept and a portion is missing. The table lists about 240,000 clones, roughly 30% of them singletons. What was sequenced was central memory CD4+ T cells from blood. All receptors come from a man aged 30 to 45 in good health.

This clone has only a few counts. This sequence joins TRBV2 and TRBJ2-2; D uncertain. The germline V and J ends were trimmed by 6 bases and 0 bases, with 8 bases remaining between them. The CDR3 is 14 amino acids. Germline V gives CDR1 SNHLY, CDR2 FYNNEI. The CDR3 here is CASSRASNTGELFF. The CDR3 DNA follows: TGTGCCAGCAGCCGCGCCTCGAACACCGGGGAGCTGTTTTTT.

V gene TRBV11-2 combines with J gene TRBJ2-4, with D possibly matching TRBD1 (7 bases). The CDR3 spans 15 residues. V lost 4 bases and J 6 bases, leaving 16 bases between the germline ends. Germline CDR1 and CDR2: SGHAT and FQNNGV. The CDR3 DNA reads TGTGCCAGCAGCTCAATCCAGGGGGGCATAAACATTCAGTACTTC. Its protein product is CASSSIQGGINIQYF.

CDR3: CASSANTLIDPQHF. The CDR3 DNA reads as TGTGCCAGCAGCGCCAACACACTAATTGACCCCCAGCATTTT. This rearrangement joins TRBV7-2 to TRBJ1-5; D gene unclear. Per the germline V gene, CDR1 is SGHTA and CDR2 is FQGNSA. Trimming took off 5 bases at V and 10 bases at J, with 18 bases between the two ends. CDR3 length: 14 amino acids.

This clone showed up just a few times. The rearrangement joins TRBV2 to TRBJ2-4; 9 bases line up with TRBD2. CDR1 and CDR2 (germline): SNHLY, FYNNEI. This CDR3 is built from 15 residues. The J segment lost 3 bases and the V segment lost 4 bases, leaving 4 bases of the junction unmatched. CDR3 DNA: TGTGCCAGCAGTGCTAGCGGGAAAGGCAAAAACATTCAGTACTTC. This translates into CASSASGKGKNIQYF.

This chain connects TRBV29-1 to TRBJ2-1, with 13 positions matching TRBD2. Germline V gives CDR1 SQVTM, CDR2 ANQGSEA. Trimming took 7 bases from V and 10 from J; bases not matched to a gene: 10. This CDR3 comprises 14 residues. CDR3 residues: CSADTSGGAREQFF. The CDR3, as DNA: TGCAGCGCCGATACTAGCGGGGGGGCGAGAGAGCAGTTCTTC.

The V gene is TRBV7-2, the J gene TRBJ2-6; no clear D. This CDR3 contains 16 residues. V dropped 4 bases and J dropped 2 bases, with 12 bases sitting between them. The V gene's germline CDR1 is SGHTA and CDR2 FQGNSA. The CDR3 spells CASSSTKPPGANVLTF. CDR3 nucleotide sequence: TGTGCCAGCAGCTCGACGAAACCACCTGGGGCCAACGTCCTGACTTTC.

On this clone itself: Additional DNA sequences in this sample encode the identical CDR3. The chain recombines TRBV28 with TRBJ2-7; D is undetermined. This CDR3 comprises 12 residues. The V and J ends lost 2 bases and 3 bases respectively, with 5 bases between them. Germline loops: CDR1 MDHEN, CDR2 SYDVKM. The CDR3 loop is CASSLSDYEQYF. As DNA, the CDR3 is TGTGCCAGCAGTTTAAGCGACTACGAGCAGTACTTC.

This sequence joins TRBV4-1 and TRBJ2-1; the match to TRBD2 covers 10 bases. CDR3 length: 16 residues. J gave up 5 bases and V 5 bases, and 9 bases lay outside the gene matches. In germline, CDR1 is MGHRA, CDR2 YSYEKL. CDR3 protein: CASSYPGTSVHNEQFF. In DNA, the CDR3 is TGCGCCAGCAGCTACCCCGGGACTAGCGTCCACAATGAGCAGTTCTTC.

Comment on this clone: A much larger clone lies a single base off, so this may be a read error. V gene TRBV11-2 combines with J gene TRBJ2-2; D remains ambiguous. Deletions cut 1 base from V and 4 bases from J, with 1 base between. Per the germline V gene, CDR1 is SGHAT and CDR2 is FQNNGV. CDR3 length equals 12 residues. As DNA, the CDR3 is TGTGCCAGCAGCTTAGGCACCGGGGAGCTGTTTTTT. This encodes CASSLGTGELFF.

The genes are TRBV2 and TRBJ2-6; 10 positions match TRBD1. J lost 1 base, V lost 6 bases, and 6 bases had no gene match. Germline lookup yields CDR1 SNHLY and CDR2 FYNNEI. The CDR3 is made up of 17 amino acids. Here the CDR3 reads CASRLRDRGSGANVLTF. The CDR3 DNA is TGTGCCAGCAGACTCCGGGACAGGGGATCTGGGGCCAACGTCCTGACTTTC.

V gene TRBV5-5 combines with J gene TRBJ1-1, with D uncertain. V was trimmed by 4 bases and J by 0 bases, leaving 13 bases between them. The germline CDR1 and CDR2 sequences are SGHKS and YYEKEE (reference sequence). This CDR3 spans 15 amino acids. In DNA, the CDR3 is TGTGCCAGCAGCCCGATTCATTTGATGAACACTGAAGCTTTCTTT. Encoded protein: CASSPIHLMNTEAFF.

The J gene is TRBJ2-3, the V gene TRBV5-1; TRBD1 matches at 7 bases. This CDR3 contains 14 residues. Trimming cost V 0 bases and J 4 bases; bases outside gene matches: 2. Germline loops: CDR1 SGHRS, CDR2 YFSETQ. For the CDR3, the DNA is TGCGCCAGCAGCTTGGCCGACAGGGCAGATACGCAGTATTTT. Translation gives CASSLADRADTQYF.

The V call is TRBV5-4, the J call TRBJ2-3, with unresolved D. The germline V and J ends were trimmed by 0 bases and 3 bases, with 8 bases remaining between them. Per the germline V gene, CDR1 is SGHNT and CDR2 is YYREEE (reference sequence). The length of the CDR3 is 14 residues. The CDR3 region is CASSLGGGTDTQYF. The CDR3 DNA sequence: TGTGCCAGCAGCTTGGGAGGTGGGACAGATACGCAGTATTTT.

Concerning this clone: Additional DNA sequences in this sample encode the identical CDR3. The J gene is TRBJ2-1, the V gene TRBV2, with D uncertain. CDR3 length: 11 amino acids. The germline CDR1 and CDR2 sequences are SNHLY and FYNNEI. V dropped 3 bases and J dropped 7 bases, with 4 bases sitting between them. The CDR3 nucleotides read TGTGCCAGCAGTGAGCTGAATGAGCAGTTCTTC. Residues: CASSELNEQFF.

This clone was observed once. For the CDR3, the DNA is TGTGCCAGCAGCTTTCAGTCCCAGGGGGAGACCCAGTACTTC. This encodes CASSFQSQGETQYF. V is TRBV11-2 and J is TRBJ2-5; D is possibly TRBD1 (6 bases). This CDR3 comprises 14 residues. In germline, CDR1 is SGHAT, CDR2 FQNNGV. Trimming stripped 3 bases from V and 5 bases from J, with 13 bases between.

This chain uses TRBV2 with TRBJ1-6; D is perhaps TRBD1 (6 bases). This CDR3 spans 15 amino acids. Germline V gives CDR1 SNHLY, CDR2 FYNNEI. The germline V and J ends were trimmed by 7 bases and 7 bases, with 17 bases remaining between them. Here the CDR3 DNA reads TGTGCCAGCACCAGCGGGGGGCTAAGCAATTCACCCCTCCACTTT. The encoded protein is CASTSGGLSNSPLHF.

The CDR3 here is CASSFRGSKSYEQYF. Written as DNA, the CDR3 is TGTGCCAGCAGCTTCCGGGGGAGTAAGTCCTACGAGCAGTACTTC. The chain carries TRBV7-9 and TRBJ2-7; tentative D call: TRBD2 (6 bases). CDR1 and CDR2 from the germline V gene are SEHNR and FQNEAQ (reference sequence). Deletions cut 3 bases from V and 1 base from J, with 13 bases between. This CDR3 region has 15 residues.